This TCR beta chain was observed in a study of blood T cell repertoires in COVID-19 (TCRdb year 2020). Background for the entire study: The collaborator samples originated in the United States, Italy and Spain and spanned the acute and convalescent phases of COVID-19. The prospective study material was composed of cDNA or gDNA derived from T cells, B-cell-depleted T cells, or PBMCs. Subjects who had been exposed to COVID-19, were actively infected with it, or had recovered from it provided the deeply sampled blood TCRbeta repertoires that made up the dataset. The repertoires were released in a freely available public database meant as a resource for research on the immune response to SARS-CoV-2. Samples were obtained from the ongoing ImmuneRACE study (first 160 participants) and from over 1,000 subjects provided by 6 global collaborators. Sample metadata almost always included a de-identified subject ID, COVID-19 status, age in years and sex. Where HLA class I and class II types were available, the types were taken from metadata supplied by the sample provider, not from assay-based typing.

As for this clone: It has no known antigen specificity. One base away there is no much larger clone; base qualities are not given.

CDR1 and CDR2 are read off the germline V gene (reference sequence) as LGHDT and YNNKEL. The V and J ends are trimmed by 4 bases and 8 bases, leaving 14 bases between them. From cysteine to phenylalanine, the CDR3 is 14 amino acids long. Only the CDR3 DNA stays, 42 bases, in frame from base 1. Overall study results and their limits: How much clinical and demographic metadata was included differed by source and by participant, and the metadata was provided uncurated.

The collaborating institutions used their own protocols to collect whole blood in K2EDTA tubes. For TCRbeta analysis, collaborators shipped samples in one of three forms: frozen whole blood, isolated PBMCs, or DNA extracted from either of those sample types. TCRbeta CDR3 regions were amplified from genomic DNA by means of the immunoSEQ Assay, a bias-controlled multiplex PCR. The authors' analysis ran thus. Nucleated cell counts per sample were estimated from amplification of reference gene primers within the assay. Sequence reads were collapsed and filtered to measure the absolute abundance of every unique TCRbeta CDR3 rearrangement. For each sample, productive Simpson clonality was calculated as the square root of Simpson's diversity index across productive rearrangements. This immuneACCESS table, as held by TCRdb, lists in-frame sequences with V and J called but not all clones. Of the missing ones, under half trace to an unresolved V gene in checked studies; the others have no known cause. Clone size and the V and J calls come from that table; the DNA yielded D and trimming. The sample table lists over 150,000 clones, 84% of them with a count of one. Jointly, the top ten make up 13% of the sample.

The chain links TRBV3-1 (or the pseudogene TRBV3-2) with TRBJ1-4; no D gene is confidently identified. This clonotype was obtained from a human donor in a cohort sampled during active COVID-19. The material sequenced was peripheral blood. Read as DNA, the sequence is TGTGCCAGCAGCCCTGGGAGGGCGTGGGAAAAACTGTTTTTT. It translates as CASSPGRAWEKLFF.